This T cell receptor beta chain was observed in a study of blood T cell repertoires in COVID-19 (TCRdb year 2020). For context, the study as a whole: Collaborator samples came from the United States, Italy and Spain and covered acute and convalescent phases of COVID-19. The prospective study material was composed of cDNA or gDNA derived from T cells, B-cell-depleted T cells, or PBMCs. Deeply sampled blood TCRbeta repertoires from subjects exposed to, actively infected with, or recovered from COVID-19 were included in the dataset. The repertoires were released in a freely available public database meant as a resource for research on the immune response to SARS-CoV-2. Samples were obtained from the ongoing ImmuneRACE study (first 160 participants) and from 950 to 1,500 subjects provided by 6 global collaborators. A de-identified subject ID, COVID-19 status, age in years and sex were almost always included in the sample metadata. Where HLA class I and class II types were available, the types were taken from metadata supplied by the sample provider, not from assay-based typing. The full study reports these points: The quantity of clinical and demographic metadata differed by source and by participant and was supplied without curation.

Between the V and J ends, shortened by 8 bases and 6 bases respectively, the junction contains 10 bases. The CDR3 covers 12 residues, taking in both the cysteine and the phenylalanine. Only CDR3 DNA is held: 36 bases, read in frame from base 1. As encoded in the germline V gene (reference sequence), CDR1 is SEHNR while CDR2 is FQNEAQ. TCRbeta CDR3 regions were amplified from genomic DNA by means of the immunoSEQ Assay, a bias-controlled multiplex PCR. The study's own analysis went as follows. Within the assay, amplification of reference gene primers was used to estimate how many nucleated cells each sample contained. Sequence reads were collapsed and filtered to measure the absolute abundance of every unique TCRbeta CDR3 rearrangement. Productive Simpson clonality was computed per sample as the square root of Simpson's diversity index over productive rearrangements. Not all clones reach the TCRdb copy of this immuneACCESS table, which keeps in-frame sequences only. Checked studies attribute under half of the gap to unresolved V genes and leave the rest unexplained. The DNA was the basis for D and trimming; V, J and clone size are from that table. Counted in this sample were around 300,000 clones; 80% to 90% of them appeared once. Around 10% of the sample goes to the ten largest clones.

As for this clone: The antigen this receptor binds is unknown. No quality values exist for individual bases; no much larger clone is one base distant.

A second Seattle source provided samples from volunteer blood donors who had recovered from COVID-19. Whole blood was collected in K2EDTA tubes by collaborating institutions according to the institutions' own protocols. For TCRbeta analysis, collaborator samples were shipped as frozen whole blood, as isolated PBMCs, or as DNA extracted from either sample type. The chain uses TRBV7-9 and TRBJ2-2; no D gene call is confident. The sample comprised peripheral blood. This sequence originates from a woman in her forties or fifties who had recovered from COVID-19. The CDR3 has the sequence CASRYSPGELFF. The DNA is TGTGCCAGCCGGTACTCCCCCGGGGAGCTGTTTTTT.